Described below is a single T cell receptor (beta chain) sequence and its context. The antigen remains undetermined. TCRdb keeps only in-frame clones here, not all; method: immunoSEQ multiplex PCR. Of about 34,000 clones listed, about 81% were seen once; the top ten hold 2.5%. V was cut by 8 bases and J by 5 bases, with 18 bases left in between. In germline, CDR1 is MNHEY, CDR2 SVGAGI. This CDR3 region has 15 residues. The data originate from a study of T cells in narcolepsy. Study summary: Donors had narcolepsy type 1 or type 2, or were healthy controls.

Notes on the study in general: Comparing one patient's CSF and blood CD4+ clonotypes highlighted HCRT- and TRIB2-specific autoreactive clonotypes. Autoreactive clonotypes reportedly recurred in blood of same and different patients, not controls.

V gene TRBV6-5 combines with J gene TRBJ2-2, with a possible D match to TRBD1 (5 bases). Sequenced input: CD45RA- memory CD4+ T cells from PBMCs. This receptor was identified in a human donor with narcolepsy. CDR3 coding DNA: TGTGCCAGCCGAACAGGACGTAGCTTTACCGGGGAGCTGTTTTTT. Translated, it gives CASRTGRSFTGELFF.